This is a list of T cell receptor beta chains from one sample in a study of shared clonotypes between healthy human individuals. The assay was immunoSEQ multiplex PCR, and TCRdb's table has in-frame clones only and misses some. The data hold around 530,000 clones, with just over 75% observed a single time. The sequenced material came from PBMCs. These receptors originate from a woman between 35 and 50 years old in good health. Some clones in this sample may be carry-over from other donors' samples. Each CDR3 is given with its conserved first and last residue. The D gene is left open where the match is weak. The listing skips clone size in some rows; elsewhere it reads once, few, many or a size class.

TRBD2,TRBV10-3,TRBJ2-2,NA,TGTGCCATCACCGACGCCGGGAGGGGGGGGGAGCTGTTTTTT,CAITDAGRGGELFF
TRBD1,TRBV5-1,TRBJ2-5,NA,TGCGCCAGCAGCTTGGAGGGGGCTGAGACCCAGTACTTC,CASSLEGAETQYF
TRBD2,TRBV5-5,TRBJ2-5,NA,TGTGCCAGCAGCTCAGCCGGGACTAGCTCAAAGACCCAGTACTTC,CASSSAGTSSKTQYF
NA,TRBV7-8,TRBJ2-7,NA,TGTGCCAGTAGCTTGAGGACAGACTCCTACGAGCAGTACTTC,CASSLRTDSYEQYF
NA,TRBV7-9,TRBJ1-1,NA,TGTGCCAGCAGCCCCAAGAGGGGAGATGGCGCTGAAGCTTTCTTT,CASSPKRGDGAEAFF
NA,TRBV7-2,TRBJ2-1,NA,TGTGCCAGCAGCTTAGACCGAAGGAATGAGCAGTTCTTC,CASSLDRRNEQFF
NA,TRBV5-1,TRBJ2-7,NA,TGCGCCAGCAGCTTCCGGGACGGACCCTACGAGCAGTACTTC,CASSFRDGPYEQYF
NA,TRBV19,TRBJ2-2,NA,TGTGCCAGTAGTATAGAAGGGGACAGGGAGCTGTTTTTT,CASSIEGDRELFF
NA,TRBV30,TRBJ1-2,NA,TGTGCCTGGGAGGGGGCTAACTATGGCTACACCTTC,CAWEGANYGYTF
NA,TRBV5-1,TRBJ1-3,NA,TGCGCCAGCAGCTACGAGTGGGGCACCTCTGGAAACACCATATATTTT,CASSYEWGTSGNTIYF
TRBD1,TRBV5-1,TRBJ1-1,NA,TGCGCCAGCAGCTTGGGTGTGGGAACAGGGGATGAAGCTTTCTTT,CASSLGVGTGDEAFF
NA,TRBV9,TRBJ2-5,NA,TGTGCCAGCAGCACGGGACTGTTTCAAGAGACCCAGTACTTC,CASSTGLFQETQYF
TRBD2,TRBV28,TRBJ2-7,few,TGTGCCAGCGTAGGGCGGGAGCCCACCTCCTACGAGCAGTACTTC,CASVGREPTSYEQYF
NA,TRBV21-1,TRBJ1-1,NA,TGTGCCAGCAGCAAAGCCTTCGGGGGCAGGGGCACTGAAGCTTTCTTT,CASSKAFGGRGTEAFF
NA,TRBV28,TRBJ1-2,NA,TGTGCCAGCACCCCAGAGGGCTATGGCTACACCTTC,CASTPEGYGYTF
NA,TRBV30,TRBJ2-1,NA,TGTGCCTGGAGTGCGACTGCCCCAGGGCAGTTCTTC,CAWSATAPGQFF
NA,TRBV28,TRBJ2-2,NA,TGTGCCAGCAGCAAAGACGGGGAGCTGTTTTTT,CASSKDGELFF
TRBD2,TRBV5-4,TRBJ2-1,NA,TGTGCCAGCAGCGCCCTAGCGGGAGAACATGATGAGCAGTTCTTC,CASSALAGEHDEQFF
NA,TRBV29-1,TRBJ2-3,NA,TGCAGCGTCCCCGGGACCGTTTCATCGGATACGCAGTATTTT,CSVPGTVSSDTQYF
TRBD2,TRBV18,TRBJ2-1,NA,TGTGCCAGCTCACCAAAGCTAGCGGGACTCGCGGAGGTAGAGCAGTTCTTC,CASSPKLAGLAEVEQFF
NA,TRBV29-1,TRBJ2-5,NA,TGCAGCGTTGTTATCGTTAGCGTACAAGAGACCCAGTACTTC,CSVVIVSVQETQYF
NA,TRBV2,TRBJ2-3,NA,TGTGCCAGCGGGTGGATCCCAGATACGCAGTATTTT,CASGWIPDTQYF
NA,TRBV10-2,TRBJ1-3,NA,TGCGCCAGCAGTGAGTCGTGGGGGTCCGGAAACACCATATATTTT,CASSESWGSGNTIYF
NA,TRBV20-1,TRBJ1-1,NA,TGCAGTGCTAGCGAGAACACTGAAGCTTTCTTT,CSASENTEAFF
TRBD2,TRBV7-8,TRBJ2-1,NA,TGTGCCAGCAGCTCTTATAGCGGGAGGGTGAATGAGCAGTTCTTC,CASSSYSGRVNEQFF